The 10 T cell receptor beta chains below were found in one sample sequenced in a study of cytomegalovirus exposure and HLA in healthy donors (dated by TCRdb to about 2017). Libraries came from the immunoSEQ multiplex PCR assay. A mixture of 60 forward primers for TCR Vbeta segments and 13 reverse primers for TCR Jbeta segments was used in the multiplex PCR. In TCRdb, the immuneACCESS table is reduced to in-frame sequences with V and J assigned. These tables do not hold every clone; where another copy was compared, an unresolved V gene accounts for under half, and the others remain unexplained. The table for this sample lists approximately 150,000 clones; 77% of them were counted only once. The top ten clones comprise 3.5% to 4.5% of the sample. Sequenced input: PBMCs. The receptor source for this set is a man aged 25 to 40 in good health and CMV-seropositive.

This clone was seen more than once but under ten times. V gene TRBV6-1 combines with J gene TRBJ1-1, with 7 bases that match TRBD1. The V segment lost 4 bases and the J segment 6 bases; nucleotides outside the gene matches: 8. This CDR3 has 14 residues. Germline loops: CDR1 MNHNS, CDR2 SASEGT. The CDR3 bases are TGTGCCAGCAGTGTCGACGACAGGGCCTCTGAAGCTTTCTTT. It codes for CASSVDDRASEAFF.

The chain has TRBV2 and TRBJ2-2; 16 bases match TRBD2. The CDR3 is 19 amino acids. Germline V lookup: CDR1 SNHLY, CDR2 FYNNEI. J lost 1 base, V lost 3 bases, and 5 bases had no gene match. The DNA of the CDR3 is TGTGCCAGCAGTGACCCGGGACTAGCGGGGGGGCTGAACACCGGGGAGCTGTTTTTT. Its translation: CASSDPGLAGGLNTGELFF.

This clone has just one count. This rearrangement joins TRBV7-8 to TRBJ2-6, with unresolved D. The length of the CDR3 is 14 residues. Germline loops: CDR1 SGHVS, CDR2 FQNEAQ. Trimming left V 2 bases short and J 4 bases short, with 6 bases between. DNA for the CDR3: TGTGCCAGCAGCTTATTAGTGGGGGCCAACGTCCTGACTTTC. The encoded protein is CASSLLVGANVLTF.

This clone was observed a handful of times. This chain uses TRBV6-1 with TRBJ1-6; possibly TRBD1 for D (6 bases). Germline CDR1 reads MNHNS; CDR2 reads SASEGT. The germline V and J ends were trimmed by 1 base and 9 bases, with 13 bases remaining between them. The CDR3 is 15 amino acids. DNA for the CDR3: TGTGCCAGCAGTGAAGGGAACAGGGAATCTTCACCCCTCCACTTT. Protein product: CASSEGNRESSPLHF.

The chain combines TRBV2 with TRBJ2-1; D unclear. Germline V lookup: CDR1 SNHLY, CDR2 FYNNEI. Trimming removed 9 bases from V and 8 bases from J, with 17 bases in between. The CDR3 length is 13 residues. In DNA form, the CDR3 reads TGTGCCAGTAACTACCGCCCTAGAGATGAGCAGTTCTTC. Its protein product is CASNYRPRDEQFF.

There are a few counts of this clone. This rearrangement joins TRBV12-2 to TRBJ1-6. TRBV12-2 is annotated as a pseudogene. The CDR3 runs 16 residues. This chain's CDR3 is CASRLAKRGINSPLHF. In DNA form, the CDR3 reads TGTGCAAGTCGCTTAGCGAAACGGGGAATTAATTCACCCCTCCACTTT.

This chain links TRBV15 with TRBJ1-6, with D possibly being TRBD1 (5 bases). Germline CDR1 LNHNV, CDR2 YYDKDF (reference sequence). V lost 5 bases, J lost 11 bases, and 19 bases lay in between. The length of the CDR3 is 15 residues. This CDR3 is CATSGGGRNLTPLHF. The CDR3 DNA sequence: TGTGCCACCAGCGGGGGGGGTCGTAACCTTACACCCCTCCACTTT.

The V call is TRBV4-1, the J call TRBJ2-5; 9 bases are shared with TRBD1. CDR1 is MGHRA, CDR2 YSYEKL, per germline. V was pared by 5 bases and J by 3 bases, with 7 bases of the junction left unmatched. This CDR3 has 15 residues. CDR3 in amino acids: CASSSTGGLKETQYF. In DNA, the CDR3 is TGCGCCAGCAGCAGCACAGGGGGCTTAAAAGAGACCCAGTACTTC.

The chain links TRBV2 to TRBJ2-7; 9 nucleotides agree with TRBD1. The length of the CDR3 is 13 residues. Losses at the gene ends were 8 bases for V and 2 bases for J; bases not matched to a gene: 4. Germline loops: CDR1 SNHLY, CDR2 FYNNEI. The CDR3 DNA sequence: TGTGCCAGCGGGGACAGGGCCCCCTACGAGCAGTACTTC. Amino acids: CASGDRAPYEQYF.

The V and J genes are TRBV5-1 and TRBJ2-3; a possible D gene is TRBD2 (6 bases). This CDR3 spans 13 amino acids. Deletions cut 5 bases from V and 4 bases from J, with 11 bases between. The germline V gene has CDR1 SGHRS and CDR2 YFSETQ. The CDR3 is CASRTSGADTQYF. The CDR3 DNA reads as TGCGCCAGCAGGACCTCGGGGGCAGATACGCAGTATTTT.